The T cell receptor beta chain described here comes from a study of cytomegalovirus exposure and HLA in healthy donors. Per germline, CDR1 SEHNR and CDR2 FQNEAQ (reference sequence). Trimming removed 5 bases from V and 2 bases from J, with 9 bases in between. This CDR3 has 13 amino acids. 13 Jbeta primers and 60 Vbeta primers were used for the PCR. This table comes from immunoSEQ multiplex PCR, and its TCRdb copy is limited to in-frame clones, with some not included. This table has 110,000 to 150,000 clones, about 77% appearing once. To note about this clone: Its antigen is as yet unknown.

Whole-study findings and limits: Reportedly, cytomegalovirus status was diagnosed with high sensitivity and specificity. By a later analysis, the bulk of CMV-associated TCR beta chains appeared HLA-restricted.

The sample was PBMCs. This chain uses TRBV7-9 with TRBJ1-1, with D hard to call. The clonotype was recovered from a male donor in good health and CMV-seronegative. In DNA, the CDR3 is TGTGCCAGCAGCCCGGGGTTAAACACTGAAGCTTTCTTT. Encoded protein: CASSPGLNTEAFF.